The rows below give T cell receptor beta chains drawn from one sample of a study of blood T cells in healthy people across ages. TCRdb ran MiXCR on the 5' RACE reads and lists one entry per CDR3 protein. This table holds roughly 800,000 distinct CDR3 sequences, around 36% found once. Sequenced material: blood. These receptors all stem from a man in his late teens or twenties in good health. The CDR3 runs from the conserved cysteine through the conserved F or W. D genes are given only for firm matches. Clone size is shown for a subset of rows, as once, few, many or a class of expanded clone.

many,TRBJ2-5,TRBV20-1,-,CSARHASGETQYF,TGCAGTGCTAGACATGCGAGCGGAGAGACCCAGTACTTC
-,TRBJ1-5,TRBV20-1,-,CSARDRAVRGQPQHF,TGCAGTGCTAGAGATCGGGCCGTTCGGGGGCAGCCCCAGCATTTT
few,TRBJ2-2,TRBV15,TRBD2,CATRGGAFDTGELFF,TGTGCCACCAGGGGAGGGGCCTTTGACACCGGGGAGCTGTTTTTT
few,TRBJ2-5,TRBV9,-,CASSVEGTYNEQYF,TGTGCCAGCAGCGTAGAAGGCACCTACAATGAGCAGTACTTC
-,TRBJ1-1,TRBV6-2/TRBV6-3,-,CASRHWNTEAFF,TGTGCCAGCAGACACTGGAACACTGAAGCTTTCTTT
-,TRBJ1-1,TRBV20-1,-,CSARPQGNTEAFF,TGCAGTGCTAGACCTCAGGGAAACACTGAAGCTTTCTTT
many,TRBJ1-2,TRBV6-2/TRBV6-3,-,CASSYGQANYGYTF,TGTGCCAGCAGTTACGGGCAGGCTAACTATGGCTACACCTTC
many,TRBJ2-3,TRBV10-3,-,CAISEGPRVDTQYF,TGTGCCATCAGTGAAGGTCCACGCGTGGATACGCAGTATTTT
few,TRBJ1-2,TRBV7-2,-,CASSLEVQAANYGYTF,TGTGCCAGCAGCTTAGAAGTCCAGGCGGCTAACTATGGCTACACCTTC
once,TRBJ1-1,TRBV20-1,-,CSARHGRRSEAFF,TGCAGTGCTAGACACGGACGGCGGAGTGAAGCTTTCTTT
-,TRBJ1-6,TRBV12-3/TRBV12-4,TRBD1,CASSLAWTGSSPPHF,TGTGCCAGCAGTTTAGCGTGGACAGGCTCTTCACCCCCCCACTTT
-,TRBJ2-7,TRBV20-1,-,CSARDRLYEQYF,TGCAGTGCTAGAGACAGATTATACGAGCAGTACTTC
-,TRBJ2-2,TRBV15,-,CATRASFRTWTGELFF,TGTGCCACCCGGGCCTCGTTCAGGACTTGGACCGGGGAGCTGTTTTTT
-,TRBJ1-5,TRBV20-1,-,CSARDSRIKPQHF,TGCAGTGCTAGAGATTCGCGGATCAAGCCCCAGCATTTT
-,TRBJ2-5,TRBV12-3/TRBV12-4,-,CASSFLGFEQYF,TGTGCCAGCAGTTTCCTGGGGTTTGAGCAGTACTTC
few,TRBJ1-2,TRBV27,TRBD1,CASSGRDSNYGYTF,TGTGCCAGCAGTGGCAGGGACAGTAACTATGGCTACACCTTC
-,TRBJ2-3,TRBV13,-,CASSLEVKRRTDTQYF,TGTGCCAGCAGCTTAGAAGTCAAACGGCGAACAGATACGCAGTATTTT
-,TRBJ2-1,TRBV7-6,-,CASSLGESKIDEQFF,TGTGCCAGCAGCTTGGGAGAGTCAAAAATCGATGAGCAGTTCTTC
-,TRBJ1-2,TRBV20-1,-,CIAVSENYGYTF,TGCATTGCCGTCAGCGAGAACTATGGCTACACCTTC
few,TRBJ2-1,TRBV2,-,CASRTARTDTMTDPNPSSYNEQFF,TGTGCCAGCAGGACCGCGAGGACAGATACTATGACCGACCCTAATCCAAGCTCCTACAATGAGCAGTTCTTC
-,TRBJ1-2,TRBV20-1,TRBD1,CSARGGTVSGYTF,TGCAGTGCTAGAGGGGGGACAGTCAGCGGCTACACCTTC
-,TRBJ2-3,TRBV20-1,TRBD2,CSATLILAGSTDTQYF,TGCAGTGCTACTCTAATTCTAGCGGGGAGCACAGATACGCAGTATTTT
-,TRBJ2-5,TRBV11-2,-,CASSLEQLTQYF,TGTGCCAGCAGCTTAGAACAGTTGACCCAGTACTTC
few,TRBJ2-1,TRBV20-1,-,CSAPDSGSSYNEQFF,TGCAGTGCCCCCGATAGCGGCAGCTCCTACAATGAGCAGTTCTTC
-,TRBJ2-1,TRBV6-5,-,CASRLASYNEQFF,TGTGCCAGCAGGTTGGCCTCCTACAATGAGCAGTTCTTC
few,TRBJ1-5,TRBV12-3/TRBV12-4,-,CASSLVSHQPQHF,TGTGCCAGCAGTTTAGTTTCTCATCAGCCCCAGCATTTT
-,TRBJ2-6,TRBV7-2,TRBD1,CASSLQGALWAGNVLTF,TGTGCCAGCAGCTTACAGGGGGCCCTCTGGGCAGGCAACGTCCTGACTTTC
-,TRBJ2-5,TRBV27,-,CASSFRVTQETQYF,TGTGCCAGCAGTTTTCGTGTCACCCAAGAGACCCAGTACTTC
many,TRBJ2-7,TRBV12-3/TRBV12-4,TRBD1,CASSPFSGQGAEEQYF,TGTGCCAGCAGTCCCTTCTCGGGACAGGGGGCCGAGGAGCAGTACTTC
few,TRBJ2-6,TRBV12-3/TRBV12-4,-,CASSIRGSGANVLTF,TGTGCCAGCAGTATCAGGGGCTCTGGGGCCAACGTCCTGACTTTC
-,TRBJ1-5,TRBV20-1,-,CSARDRQPQHF,TGCAGTGCTAGAGATCGACAGCCCCAGCATTTT
few,TRBJ2-1,TRBV7-2,-,CASSFMGHRDEQFF,TGTGCCAGCAGCTTTATGGGCCATCGTGATGAGCAGTTCTTC